The source of this T cell receptor beta chain is a study of cytomegalovirus exposure and HLA in healthy donors. Study-wide results and limits: The authors considered a cluster of highly shared sequence variants likely to be a sequencing artifact.

Primers for the PCR totalled 60 Vbeta and 13 Jbeta. Some clones are missing from TCRdb's copy, which holds only in-frame ones; the method was immunoSEQ multiplex PCR. The sample records under 70,000 clones, roughly 90% being singletons. This CDR3 region has 14 residues. The V and J ends lost 5 bases and 4 bases respectively, with 14 bases between them. From germline, CDR1 is MNHNY and CDR2 SVGAGI (reference sequence). This clone was seen a handful of times. Its antigen remains unknown. Sample: PBMCs. The chain employs TRBV6-6 and TRBJ1-1; D remains unclear. The receptor comes from a woman aged 25 to 39 in good health and CMV-seronegative. DNA of the CDR3: TGTGCCAGCAGTCCGACGGAGAGTAGCACTGAAGCTTTCTTT. Residues: CASSPTESSTEAFF.